The sample holds a few counts of the clone carrying this T cell receptor (beta chain). The CDR3 runs 16 residues. Germline CDR1 and CDR2: MDHEN and SYDVKM. V shed 2 bases and J shed 0 bases, with 13 bases lying between them. These data are taken from a study of cytomegalovirus exposure and HLA in healthy donors. Vbeta (60) and Jbeta (13) primers were used in the PCR. In the original analysis: Later, some 79 million unique TCR beta chains were counted in an analysis, and 10 million to 12 million of them were shared. Libraries were prepared by immunoSEQ multiplex PCR; TCRdb keeps only in-frame clonotypes and omits some of them. The V and J calls and clone size come from that table; D and trimming were worked out from the DNA. The sample gives some 100,000 clones, about 75% of which show up once; around 5% is in the top ten.

V and J are TRBV28 and TRBJ2-5; D may be TRBD1 (6 bases). The TCR sequence derives from a woman aged 18-35 years in good health and CMV-seropositive. The sequencing input was PBMCs. CDR3 region: CASSLPSTGNQETQYF. Here the CDR3 DNA reads TGTGCCAGCAGTTTACCCTCGACAGGCAACCAAGAGACCCAGTACTTC.